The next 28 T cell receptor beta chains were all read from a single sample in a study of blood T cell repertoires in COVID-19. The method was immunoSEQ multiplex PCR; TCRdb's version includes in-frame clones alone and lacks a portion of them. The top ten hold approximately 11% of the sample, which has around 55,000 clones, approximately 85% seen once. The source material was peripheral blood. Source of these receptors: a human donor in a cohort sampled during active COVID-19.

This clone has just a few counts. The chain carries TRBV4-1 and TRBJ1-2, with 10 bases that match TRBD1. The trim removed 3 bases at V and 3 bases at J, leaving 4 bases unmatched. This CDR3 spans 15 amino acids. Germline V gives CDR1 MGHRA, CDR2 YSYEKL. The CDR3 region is CASSHGQGVDYGYTF. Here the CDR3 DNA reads TGCGCCAGCAGCCACGGACAGGGGGTAGACTATGGCTACACCTTC.

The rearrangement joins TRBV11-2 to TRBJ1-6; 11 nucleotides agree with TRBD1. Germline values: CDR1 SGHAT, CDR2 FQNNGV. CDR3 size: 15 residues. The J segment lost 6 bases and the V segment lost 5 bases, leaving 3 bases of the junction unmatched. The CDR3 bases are TGTGCCAGCAGCATAGGACAGGGGGCTAATTCACCCCTCCACTTT. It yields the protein CASSIGQGANSPLHF.

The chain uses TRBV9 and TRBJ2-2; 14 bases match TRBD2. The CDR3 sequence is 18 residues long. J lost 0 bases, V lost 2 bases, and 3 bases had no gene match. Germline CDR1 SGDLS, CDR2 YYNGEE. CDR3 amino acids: CASSVTSGRASNTGELFF. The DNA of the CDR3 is TGTGCCAGCAGCGTGACTAGCGGGAGGGCCTCGAACACCGGGGAGCTGTTTTTT.

The CDR3 DNA reads TGTGCCACCGCAGGGACTAGCGGGAGGGCTAACACCGGGGAGCTGTTTTTT. It translates to CATAGTSGRANTGELFF. This chain joins TRBV24-1 and TRBJ2-2, with 16 bases matching TRBD2. The V and J ends lost 9 bases and 2 bases, in that order; junction bases with no gene match: 5. Germline V gene lookup returns CDR1 KGHDR and CDR2 SFDVKD. The CDR3 has 17 residues.

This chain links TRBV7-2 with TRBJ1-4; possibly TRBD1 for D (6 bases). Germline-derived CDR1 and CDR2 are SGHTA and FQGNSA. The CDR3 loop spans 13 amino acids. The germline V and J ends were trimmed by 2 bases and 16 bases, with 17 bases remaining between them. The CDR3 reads CASSLRQASLPFF. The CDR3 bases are TGTGCCAGCAGCTTAAGACAGGCCTCGTTACCGTTTTTT.

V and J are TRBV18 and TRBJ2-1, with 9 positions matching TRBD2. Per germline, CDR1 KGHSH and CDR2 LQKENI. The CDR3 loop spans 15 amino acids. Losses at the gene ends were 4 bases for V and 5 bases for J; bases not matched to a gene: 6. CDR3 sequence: CASSLSSGRDNEQFF. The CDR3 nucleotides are TGTGCCAGCTCACTCAGTAGCGGGAGAGACAATGAGCAGTTCTTC.

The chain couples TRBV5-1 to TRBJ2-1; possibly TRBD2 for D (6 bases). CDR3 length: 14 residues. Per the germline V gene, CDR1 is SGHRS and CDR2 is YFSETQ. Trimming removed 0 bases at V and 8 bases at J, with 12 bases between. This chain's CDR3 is CASSLEGASDEQFF. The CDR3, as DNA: TGCGCCAGCAGCTTGGAGGGAGCTAGCGATGAGCAGTTCTTC.

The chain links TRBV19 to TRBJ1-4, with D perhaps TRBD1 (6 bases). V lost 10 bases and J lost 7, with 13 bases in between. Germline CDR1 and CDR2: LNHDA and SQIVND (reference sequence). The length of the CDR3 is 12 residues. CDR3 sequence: CATGARGEKLFF. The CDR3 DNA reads TGTGCCACAGGGGCCCGAGGTGAAAAACTGTTTTTT.

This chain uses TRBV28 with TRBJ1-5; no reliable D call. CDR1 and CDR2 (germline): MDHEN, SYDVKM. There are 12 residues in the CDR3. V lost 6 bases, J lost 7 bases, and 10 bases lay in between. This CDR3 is CASRPSSQPQHF. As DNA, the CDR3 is TGTGCCAGCAGACCGAGTTCCCAGCCCCAGCATTTT.

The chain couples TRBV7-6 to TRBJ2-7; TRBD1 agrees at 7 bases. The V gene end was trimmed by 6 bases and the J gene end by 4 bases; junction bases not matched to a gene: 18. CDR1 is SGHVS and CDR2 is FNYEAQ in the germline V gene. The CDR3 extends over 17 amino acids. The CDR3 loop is CASSLGAGQAAQYEQYF. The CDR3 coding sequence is TGTGCCAGCAGTCTAGGGGCCGGACAGGCCGCGCAGTACGAGCAGTACTTC.

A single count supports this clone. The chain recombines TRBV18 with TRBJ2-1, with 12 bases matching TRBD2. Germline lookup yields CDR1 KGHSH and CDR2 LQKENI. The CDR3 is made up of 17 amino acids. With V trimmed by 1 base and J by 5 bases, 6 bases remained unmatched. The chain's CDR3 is CASSPLTGLAGNNEQFF. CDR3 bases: TGTGCCAGCTCACCACTGACGGGACTAGCGGGTAACAATGAGCAGTTCTTC.

The CDR3: CASSEHRDTEAFF. CDR3 nucleotides: TGTGCCAGCAGTGAACACAGAGACACTGAAGCTTTCTTT. The chain combines TRBV6-1 with TRBJ1-1; D unresolved. Germline V lookup: CDR1 MNHNS, CDR2 SASEGT. This CDR3 has 13 amino acids. V shed 2 bases and J shed 3 bases, with 7 bases lying between them.

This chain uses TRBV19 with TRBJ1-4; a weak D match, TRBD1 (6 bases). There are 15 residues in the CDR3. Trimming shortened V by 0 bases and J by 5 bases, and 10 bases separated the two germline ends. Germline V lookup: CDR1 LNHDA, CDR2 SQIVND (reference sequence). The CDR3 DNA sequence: TGTGCCAGTAGTATAGAGGGGGCGAGGAATGAAAAACTGTTTTTT. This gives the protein CASSIEGARNEKLFF.

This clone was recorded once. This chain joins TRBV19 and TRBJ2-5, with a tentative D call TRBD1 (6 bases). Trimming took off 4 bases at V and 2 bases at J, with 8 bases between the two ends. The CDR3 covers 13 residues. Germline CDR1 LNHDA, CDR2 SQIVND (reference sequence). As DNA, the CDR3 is TGTGCCAGTAGTAAACAGGGTCAAGAGACCCAGTACTTC. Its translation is CASSKQGQETQYF.

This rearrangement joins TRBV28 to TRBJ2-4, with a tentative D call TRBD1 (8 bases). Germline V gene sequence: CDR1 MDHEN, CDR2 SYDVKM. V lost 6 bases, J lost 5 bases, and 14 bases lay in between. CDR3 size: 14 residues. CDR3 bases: TGTGCCAGCAGGGGTACAGGGGGGGAAAACATTCAGTACTTC. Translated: CASRGTGGENIQYF.

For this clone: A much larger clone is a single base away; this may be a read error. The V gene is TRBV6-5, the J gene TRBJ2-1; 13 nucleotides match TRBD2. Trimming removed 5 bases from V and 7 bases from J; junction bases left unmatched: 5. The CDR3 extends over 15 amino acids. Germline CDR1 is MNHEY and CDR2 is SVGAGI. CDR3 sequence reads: CASSPLAGGGNEQFF. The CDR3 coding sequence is TGTGCCAGCAGTCCACTAGCGGGAGGGGGTAATGAGCAGTTCTTC.

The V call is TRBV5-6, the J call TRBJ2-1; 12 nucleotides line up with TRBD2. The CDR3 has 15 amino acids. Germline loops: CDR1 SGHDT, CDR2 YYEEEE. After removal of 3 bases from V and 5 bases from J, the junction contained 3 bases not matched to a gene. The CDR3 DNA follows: TGTGCCAGCAGCTCCGGGACTAGCGGGCACAATGAGCAGTTCTTC. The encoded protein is CASSSGTSGHNEQFF.

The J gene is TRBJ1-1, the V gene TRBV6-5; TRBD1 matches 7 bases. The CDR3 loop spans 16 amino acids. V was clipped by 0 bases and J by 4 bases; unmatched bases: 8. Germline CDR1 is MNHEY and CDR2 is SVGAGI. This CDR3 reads CASSYSITTGSTEAFF. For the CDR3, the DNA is TGTGCCAGCAGTTACTCGATCACGACAGGGAGCACTGAAGCTTTCTTT.

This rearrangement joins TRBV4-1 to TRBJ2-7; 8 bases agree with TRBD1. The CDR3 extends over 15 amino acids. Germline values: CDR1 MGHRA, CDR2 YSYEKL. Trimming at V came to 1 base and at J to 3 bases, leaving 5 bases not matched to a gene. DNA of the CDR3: TGCGCCAGCAGCCAAGTCCGACAGGGGATCTACGAGCAGTACTTC. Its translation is CASSQVRQGIYEQYF.

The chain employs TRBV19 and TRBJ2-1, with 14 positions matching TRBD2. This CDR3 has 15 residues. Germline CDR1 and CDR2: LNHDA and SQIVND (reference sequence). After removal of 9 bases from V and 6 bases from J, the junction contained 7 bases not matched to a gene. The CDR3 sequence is CASLRLAGGGNEQFF. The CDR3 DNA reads TGTGCCAGCCTCCGACTAGCGGGGGGGGGCAATGAGCAGTTCTTC. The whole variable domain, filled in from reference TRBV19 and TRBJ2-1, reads DGGITQSPKYLFRKEGQNVTLSCEQNLNHDAMYWYRQDPGQGLRLIYYSQIVNDFQKGDIAEGYSVSREKKESFPLTVTSAQKNPTAFYLCASLRLAGGGNEQFFGPGTRLTVL.

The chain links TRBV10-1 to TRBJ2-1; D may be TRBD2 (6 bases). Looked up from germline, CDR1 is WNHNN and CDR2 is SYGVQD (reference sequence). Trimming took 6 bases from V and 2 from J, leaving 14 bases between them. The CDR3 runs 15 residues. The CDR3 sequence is CASSDLAAPYNEQFF. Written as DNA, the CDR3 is TGCGCCAGCAGCGATTTAGCGGCTCCCTACAATGAGCAGTTCTTC.

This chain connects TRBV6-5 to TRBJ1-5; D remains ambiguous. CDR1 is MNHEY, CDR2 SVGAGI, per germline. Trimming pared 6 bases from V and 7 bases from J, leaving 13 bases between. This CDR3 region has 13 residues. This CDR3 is CASRTVSGQPQHF. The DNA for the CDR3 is TGTGCCAGCAGAACCGTGTCGGGGCAGCCCCAGCATTTT.

CDR3 DNA sequence: TGTGCCAGCAGCGTAGAACTGGGGGCGAGGGATGAGCAGTTCTTC. Protein: CASSVELGARDEQFF. The chain joins TRBV9 to TRBJ2-1; a possible D gene is TRBD1 (6 bases). Germline loops: CDR1 SGDLS, CDR2 YYNGEE. This CDR3 is 15 amino acids long. V dropped 0 bases and J dropped 8 bases, with 15 bases sitting between them.

The chain's CDR3 is CSATDPSAVYNEQFF. The CDR3 coding sequence is TGCAGCGCAACAGATCCTAGCGCCGTATACAATGAGCAGTTCTTC. The chain uses TRBV29-1 and TRBJ2-1, with D perhaps TRBD2 (6 bases). The germline gives CDR1 SQVTM, CDR2 ANQGSEA. The V end lost 7 bases, the J end lost 4 bases, and 20 bases lay between the germline ends. CDR3 length equals 15 residues.

CDR3 sequence (DNA): TGTGCCAGCAGGTGGGAGCGGGAGTGGGAGACCCAGTACTTC. As protein: CASRWEREWETQYF. The rearrangement joins TRBV6-1 to TRBJ2-5, with 8 nucleotides matching TRBD2. The CDR3 runs to 14 residues. Germline V CDR1 and CDR2: MNHNS, SASEGT. Unmatched junction bases numbered 8, after V lost 6 bases and J lost 5 bases.

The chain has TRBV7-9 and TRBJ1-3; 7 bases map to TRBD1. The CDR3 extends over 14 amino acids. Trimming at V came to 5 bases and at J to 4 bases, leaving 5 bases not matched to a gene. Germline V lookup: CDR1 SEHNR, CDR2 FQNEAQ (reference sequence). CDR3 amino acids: CASSLQGLGNTIYF. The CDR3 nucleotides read TGTGCCAGCAGCCTACAGGGGCTCGGAAACACCATATATTTT.

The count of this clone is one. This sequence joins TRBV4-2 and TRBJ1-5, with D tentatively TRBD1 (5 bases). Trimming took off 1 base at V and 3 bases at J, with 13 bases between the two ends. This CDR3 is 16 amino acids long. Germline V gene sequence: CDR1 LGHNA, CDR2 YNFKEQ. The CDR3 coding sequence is TGTGCCAGCAGCCAAGTGAACACAGGACCCAATCAGCCCCAGCATTTT. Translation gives CASSQVNTGPNQPQHF.

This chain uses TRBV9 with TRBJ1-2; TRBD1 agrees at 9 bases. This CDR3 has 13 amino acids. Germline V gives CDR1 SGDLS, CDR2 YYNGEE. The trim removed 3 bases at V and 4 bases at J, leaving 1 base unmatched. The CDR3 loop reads CASSATGGYGYTF. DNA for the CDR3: TGTGCCAGCAGCGCGACAGGGGGCTATGGCTACACCTTC.